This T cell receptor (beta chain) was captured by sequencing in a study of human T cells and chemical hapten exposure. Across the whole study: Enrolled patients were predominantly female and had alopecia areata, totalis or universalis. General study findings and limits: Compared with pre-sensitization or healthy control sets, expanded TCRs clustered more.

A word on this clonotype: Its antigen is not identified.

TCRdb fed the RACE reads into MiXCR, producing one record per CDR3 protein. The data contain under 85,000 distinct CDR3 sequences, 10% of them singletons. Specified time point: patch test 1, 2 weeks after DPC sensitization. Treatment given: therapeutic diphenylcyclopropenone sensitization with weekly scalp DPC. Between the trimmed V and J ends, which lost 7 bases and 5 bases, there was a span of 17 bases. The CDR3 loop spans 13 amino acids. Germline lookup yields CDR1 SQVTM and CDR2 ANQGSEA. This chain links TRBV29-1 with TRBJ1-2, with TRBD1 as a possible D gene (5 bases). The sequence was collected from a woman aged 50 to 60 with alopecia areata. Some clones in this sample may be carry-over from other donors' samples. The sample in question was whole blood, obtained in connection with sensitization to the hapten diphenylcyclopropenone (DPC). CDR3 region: CSAVTDGGYGYTF. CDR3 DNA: TGCAGCGCTGTGACGGATGGGGGTTATGGCTACACCTTC.